These T cell receptor beta chains were read from a single sample in a study of T-cell memory formation after mild COVID-19. One entry per CDR3 protein results from TCRdb running MiXCR on the 5' RACE reads. The top ten hold under 25% of the sample, which has about 250,000 distinct CDR3 sequences, roughly 18% seen once. The sequenced material came from PBMCs or a T cell subset sorted from them (not recorded which). The origin of the receptors is a man younger than 35 who had mild COVID-19 (a few samples of this study predate the infection). Cell type and time point are not known. Both conserved end residues are part of each CDR3. The order of the fields is clone size, V gene, D gene, J gene, CDR3 DNA, CDR3 protein. The D gene is left open where the match is weak. Size is stated for part of the rows, as once, few or many counts, or as a class when the clone is expanded.

few	TRBV4-1	TRBD1	TRBJ2-3	TGCGCCAGCAGGCCCCCCGGACAGGGCGCATGGACGCAGTATTTT	CASRPPGQGAWTQYF
many	TRBV4-3	.	TRBJ1-6	TGCGCCAGCAGCCAAGATCAGGGTAGGGATTCACCCCTCCACTTT	CASSQDQGRDSPLHF
few	TRBV29-1	TRBD1	TRBJ2-4	TGCAGCGTTGAAGATCGAGGACAGGGGAGAGACATTCAGTACTTC	CSVEDRGQGRDIQYF
many	TRBV24-1	.	TRBJ2-2	TGTGCCACCAGTGATACCCGGGCCGACACCGGGGAGCTGTTTTTT	CATSDTRADTGELFF
few	TRBV30	TRBD1	TRBJ1-1	TGTGCCTGGAGTGGGGGACAGGGGCTCACTGAAGCTTTCTTT	CAWSGGQGLTEAFF
.	TRBV7-9	.	TRBJ1-1	TGTGCCAGCAGTCCCCCTTCGGGGAGGACTGAAGCTTTCTTT	CASSPPSGRTEAFF
few	TRBV7-9	.	TRBJ2-4	TGTGCCAGCAGCTTAGGTCCGGGCCTCAAAAACATTCAGTACTTC	CASSLGPGLKNIQYF
many	TRBV5-1	.	TRBJ1-3	TGCGCCAGCAGCTTGGGGATTACCTCTGGAAACACCATATATTTT	CASSLGITSGNTIYF
few	TRBV12-3/TRBV12-4	.	TRBJ1-2	TGTGCCAGCAGCCTACCCCCCCTTGGCTACACCTTC	CASSLPPLGYTF
few	TRBV20-1	.	TRBJ2-3	TGCAGTGCTCCGGACAGGGAGGGATCCATCCCTAGCACAGATACGCAGTATTTT	CSAPDREGSIPSTDTQYF
.	TRBV7-6	.	TRBJ1-6	TGTGCCAGCAGCCACCACGAGGCCAATTCACCCCTCCACTTT	CASSHHEANSPLHF
few	TRBV4-1	TRBD1	TRBJ2-1	TGCGCCAGCAGCCAGACGGGACAGGGGGTCAATGAGCAGTTCTTC	CASSQTGQGVNEQFF
few	TRBV12-3/TRBV12-4	.	TRBJ1-3	TGTGCCAGCAGCCGCTCTGGAAACACCATATATTTT	CASSRSGNTIYF
many	TRBV20-1	TRBD1	TRBJ2-7	TGCAGTGCTAGCCTCCCGGGACAGGGCGCGTACGAGCAGTACTTC	CSASLPGQGAYEQYF
few	TRBV5-1	.	TRBJ2-7	TGCGCCAGCAGTTACAGGGTCAGGCACGAGCAGTACTTC	CASSYRVRHEQYF
.	TRBV7-6	TRBD2	TRBJ2-2	TGTGCCAGCAGCTCGCCGGGACTAGCGGGTCCAACCGGGGAGCTGTTTTTT	CASSSPGLAGPTGELFF
.	TRBV29-1	TRBD1	TRBJ1-1	TGCAGCGACCGGACAGGGATGGCCACTGAAGCTTTCTTT	CSDRTGMATEAFF
.	TRBV12-3/TRBV12-4	TRBD2	TRBJ2-1	TGTGCCAGCAGTTCCGGCGGGGGGGCCAAGGATGAGCAGTTCTTC	CASSSGGGAKDEQFF
few	TRBV5-1	TRBD2	TRBJ2-3	TGCGCCAGCAGCGTGGGACTAGCGGGGGAGAACACAGATACGCAGTATTTT	CASSVGLAGENTDTQYF
.	TRBV24-1	.	TRBJ2-1	TGTGCCACCAGTGATTTGCTGGGATCCCAGGAGTTCTTC	CATSDLLGSQEFF
.	TRBV29-1	.	TRBJ1-1	TGCAGCGTTGAGCAGGGAGAAACTGAAGCTTTCTTT	CSVEQGETEAFF
.	TRBV29-1	.	TRBJ2-3	TGCAGCGTTGGCGAGACTAGATGGGAGTATTTT	CSVGETRWEYF
.	TRBV6-2/TRBV6-3	.	TRBJ1-2	TGTGCCAGCAGTTACTCGTATCTTGACAGCGATTATTATGGCTACACCTTC	CASSYSYLDSDYYGYTF
few	TRBV7-2	TRBD1	TRBJ2-5	TGTGCCAGCAGCGATACAGGGGGTTTAGAGACCCAGTACTTC	CASSDTGGLETQYF
few	TRBV4-3	.	TRBJ2-3	TGCGCCAGCAGCCAAGTATGGGGCCAAGGGGCAGATACGCAGTATTTT	CASSQVWGQGADTQYF
few	TRBV5-1	.	TRBJ1-5	TGCGCCAGCAGCCCTACGGGACCTAGCAATCAGCCCCAGCATTTT	CASSPTGPSNQPQHF
.	TRBV6-5	TRBD1	TRBJ1-6	TGTGCCAGCAGTTCGATTCCGGGACAGGGTAATTCACCCCTCCACTTT	CASSSIPGQGNSPLHF
few	TRBV15	TRBD2	TRBJ2-4	TGTGCCACCAGCAGAGATCGTTGGGGGGGCAAAAACATTCAGTACTTC	CATSRDRWGGKNIQYF
few	TRBV3-1	.	TRBJ2-3	TGTGCCAGCAGCCAAGCCGGGGGACGCACAGATACGCAGTATTTT	CASSQAGGRTDTQYF
few	TRBV6-5	.	TRBJ1-6	TGTGCCAGCAGTTATTGGACAGTTTCGAATTCACCCCTCCACTTT	CASSYWTVSNSPLHF
few	TRBV7-2	TRBD2	TRBJ2-5	TGTGCCAGCAGCTTAGTCTGGACTAGCGGGGGGGCGATCACGTACTTC	CASSLVWTSGGAITYF
few	TRBV4-1	.	TRBJ2-7	TGCGCCAGCAGCCAACCCGCCGGGGGAAAACCCTACGAGCAGTACTTC	CASSQPAGGKPYEQYF
.	TRBV27	.	TRBJ2-7	TGTGCCAGCAGTTTATCAGGCGGTAGTAACGAGCAGTACTTC	CASSLSGGSNEQYF
few	TRBV5-1	TRBD1	TRBJ1-5	TGCGCCAGCAGCTTGATAGGGGGCAGGGATCAGCCCCAGCATTTT	CASSLIGGRDQPQHF
few	TRBV29-1	.	TRBJ1-1	TGCAGCGTTGGGCCCGGGGGGACTGAAGCTTTCTTT	CSVGPGGTEAFF
few	TRBV20-1	TRBD2	TRBJ2-3	TGCAGTGCTAGGGAATTAGCGGGGGGGAAAGATACGCAGTATTTT	CSARELAGGKDTQYF
.	TRBV5-1	TRBD1	TRBJ1-5	TGCGCCAGCAGGAGAGGGACAGGGGATGGGGATCAGCCCCAGCATTTT	CASRRGTGDGDQPQHF
.	TRBV18	TRBD1	TRBJ2-2	TGTGCCAGCTCATCGGACAGGGCCGGGGAGCTGTTTTTT	CASSSDRAGELFF
many	TRBV5-1	.	TRBJ2-7	TGCGCCAGCAGCTTGGGTGGGGGCCGCTCCTACGAGCAGTACTTC	CASSLGGGRSYEQYF
.	TRBV18	TRBD2	TRBJ2-3	TGTGCCAGCTCACCAGAAGGCGGGGGAGTTACGCAGTATTTT	CASSPEGGGVTQYF
.	TRBV6-2/TRBV6-3	.	TRBJ2-5	TGTGCCAGCAGTCAGGTTCAAGAGACCCAGTACTTC	CASSQVQETQYF
.	TRBV15	TRBD1	TRBJ1-1	TGTGCCACCAGCCTCCAGGGGGCCACTGAAGCTTTCTTT	CATSLQGATEAFF
.	TRBV7-2	.	TRBJ2-5	TGTGCCAGCAGTCTATATACTGGGACCCAGTACTTC	CASSLYTGTQYF
.	TRBV20-1	.	TRBJ1-5	TGCAGTGCTAGAGACGTCCGGGTAACGGAGAGCAATCAGCCCCAGCATTTT	CSARDVRVTESNQPQHF
.	TRBV12-3/TRBV12-4	TRBD2	TRBJ2-7	TGTGCCAGCACGGCTAGCGGGGTTTACGAGCAGTACTTC	CASTASGVYEQYF
few	TRBV7-3	TRBD1	TRBJ2-2	TGTGCCAGCAGCTTAGCGGACAGGGCATTCGGGGAGCTGTTTTTT	CASSLADRAFGELFF
few	TRBV18	.	TRBJ2-6	TGTGCGACAACCAATCAAGGACCTCACTCTGGGGCCAACGTCCTGACTTTC	CATTNQGPHSGANVLTF
many	TRBV6-5	.	TRBJ1-1	TGTGCCAGCCGATGGGCAGGCAACACTGAAGCTTTCTTT	CASRWAGNTEAFF
few	TRBV7-9	TRBD1	TRBJ1-2	TGTGCCAGCAGCTATTCGCCGACAGGGATGACCTATGGCTACACCTTC	CASSYSPTGMTYGYTF